The clone carrying this T cell receptor beta chain came up many times. The data were taken from a study of blood T cells in healthy people across ages. The second PCR ran about 6 to 12 cycles with a sample-barcoded 5' primer and J-beta primers. TCRdb ran MiXCR on the 5' RACE reads and lists one entry per CDR3 protein. Seen here are 1 million or so distinct CDR3 sequences, 45% observed once, and the top ten hold approximately 17%. CDR3 length: 15 amino acids. Trimming removed 5 bases at V and 2 bases at J, with 15 bases between. Germline CDR1 reads SGHVS; CDR2 reads FNYEAQ. Sequenced: blood. This sequence joins TRBV7-6 and TRBJ2-5, with D tentatively TRBD1 (6 bases). The receptor was isolated from an older woman in good health. CDR3 DNA: TGTGCCAGCAGCCCCGCCGCGGACAGACAAGAGACCCAGTACTTC. Its protein is CASSPAADRQETQYF.